What follows describes a single T cell receptor beta chain. No antigen is known for it. The sample originates from a study of T cell responses to AZD1222 COVID-19 vaccine. The CDR3 is 15 amino acids. In germline, CDR1 is LNHDA, CDR2 SQIVND (reference sequence). Trimming shortened V by 3 bases and J by 2 bases, and 10 bases separated the two germline ends. Sequencing was performed with immunoSEQ multiplex PCR; in TCRdb, only in-frame clones are kept and a portion is missing. The sample has around 81,000 clones, approximately 90% seen once. The study, taken as a whole, reports: The donor group comprised mostly white British people and more females; the analysis possibly underestimated clonal diversity.

This receptor was taken from an adult who received the AZD1222 COVID-19 vaccine. The sample consisted of peripheral blood, taken 28 days after the second AZD1222 dose. V gene TRBV19 combines with J gene TRBJ2-2; D gene uncertain. The CDR3 DNA reads TGTGCCAGTAGTATTCTACCAGGAAACACCGGGGAGCTGTTTTTT. Translation: CASSILPGNTGELFF.